This T cell receptor (beta chain) was observed in a study of blood T cells in healthy people across ages. Study conclusions and caveats: Observed TCR beta diversity per million T cells went down as age went up. This fall followed a roughly linear course with age. It was found that TCR beta diversity correlated strongly with the percentage of naive T cells.

Germline V gene data show CDR1 as MGHRA and CDR2 as YSYEKL. This CDR3 has 15 amino acids. Next came a second PCR, run for roughly 6 to 11 cycles, which used a sample-barcoded 5' primer along with a J-beta primer mix. Via MiXCR, TCRdb re-called the 5' RACE reads, giving one row per CDR3 protein. The table records hundreds of thousands of distinct CDR3 sequences, about 43% of them present only once. In this sample, this clonotype turned up a few times. Its target is not known. The source of this sequence is a man aged 80 or over in good health. This chain joins TRBV4-1 and TRBJ2-5, with 13 nucleotides matching TRBD2. The end of the DNA is better explained by TRBJ2-7, so the J call may be wrong. The sequencing sample was made of blood. CDR3 residues: CASSPPGLAGYEQYF. In DNA, the CDR3 is TGCGCCAGCAGCCCACCGGGACTAGCGGGGTACGAGCAGTACTTC.